These T cell receptor beta chains were read from a single sample in a study of T cells in tuberculosis. Produced via immunoSEQ multiplex PCR; TCRdb's table is partial and in-frame only. This sample has some 40,000 clones, with about 96% found just once. The sample taken for sequencing was PBMCs. Every receptor here comes from a donor between 10 and 35 years old with latent tuberculosis or without tuberculosis infection. Both conserved end residues are part of each CDR3. Each record gives: V gene, J gene, clone size, D gene, CDR3 DNA, CDR3 protein. A D gene is named only where the DNA matches it firmly. A clone size is listed for some rows: how often the clone was seen (once, few, many), or a class if it is expanded.

TRBV10-1	TRBJ2-7	NA	TRBD1	TGCGCCAGCAGTGTAGACAGGGAGCTGAGCGAGCAGTACTTC	CASSVDRELSEQYF
TRBV5-1	TRBJ2-2	NA	TRBD1	TGCGCCAGCAGCCCACACCAAATTCCGGGACAGGGAACGGGCGGGGAGCTGTTTTTT	CASSPHQIPGQGTGGELFF
TRBV6-5	TRBJ1-2	NA	TRBD1	TGTGCCAGCAGCCTAGGAGGGGGACAGTCCTATGGCTACACCTTC	CASSLGGGQSYGYTF
TRBV7-9	TRBJ2-1	NA	TRBD1	TGTGCCAGCAGCTTTAGACAGGGTGGGTACAATGAGCAGTTCTTC	CASSFRQGGYNEQFF
TRBV29-1	TRBJ1-1	NA	NA	TGCAGCGTTGGAGCGAACACTGAAGCTTTCTTT	CSVGANTEAFF
TRBV5-5	TRBJ2-2	NA	NA	TGTGCCAGCAGCATCTGGGACTCGGTGTTCGGGGAGCTGTTTTTT	CASSIWDSVFGELFF
TRBV6-5	TRBJ2-7	once	TRBD1	TGTGCCAGCAGTTACTCCGACAGGGGCTACGAGCAGTACTTC	CASSYSDRGYEQYF
TRBV27	TRBJ2-7	NA	TRBD1	TGTGCCAGCCGTCGACAGGGGGCAACGCAGTACTTC	CASRRQGATQYF
TRBV15	TRBJ2-3	NA	NA	TGTGCCACCGGGATGACTAGGGCAGATACGCAGTATTTT	CATGMTRADTQYF
TRBV13	TRBJ2-7	NA	NA	TGTGCCAGCAGCTCGTCTCACGAGCAGTACTTC	CASSSSHEQYF
TRBV9	TRBJ2-1	once	NA	TGTGCCAGCAGCGTAGTAGCACGAAGGAATGAGCAGTTCTTC	CASSVVARRNEQFF
TRBV27	TRBJ2-1	NA	TRBD2	TGTGCCAGCACCCCCTTGGGGCGGGGGGGCCGGTCCGGGCAGTTCTTC	CASTPLGRGGRSGQFF
TRBV5-6	TRBJ1-3	NA	NA	TGTGCCAGCAGCTTGTACGGGGAGATGGCTGGAAACACCATATATTTT	CASSLYGEMAGNTIYF
TRBV10-3	TRBJ2-3	NA	NA	TGTGCCATAGGGGGGGGAGGCACAGATACGCAGTATTTT	CAIGGGGTDTQYF
TRBV11-1	TRBJ2-5	NA	NA	TGTGCCAGCAGCCTTAGTGGACAGCAAGAGACCCAGTACTTC	CASSLSGQQETQYF
TRBV18	TRBJ1-2	NA	NA	TGTGCCAGCTCACCCCTGACCGAACTAGCTAACTATGGCTACACCTTC	CASSPLTELANYGYTF
TRBV19	TRBJ2-3	NA	NA	TGTGCCAGTAGTATAGTATCGCGGGGATTCACAGATACGCAGTATTTT	CASSIVSRGFTDTQYF
TRBV6-1	TRBJ1-1	NA	NA	TGTGCCAGCAGTGAGTTTCCGGCGGCAGTCACTGAAGCTTTCTTT	CASSEFPAAVTEAFF
TRBV28	TRBJ1-5	NA	NA	TGTGCCAGCAGTTTTTCAGGGCGTCCGGGCAATCAGCCCCAGCATTTT	CASSFSGRPGNQPQHF
TRBV6-5	TRBJ1-3	NA	NA	TGTGCCAGCAGTTACACTCAGGGGAGCTCTGGAAACACCATATATTTT	CASSYTQGSSGNTIYF
TRBV5-1	TRBJ1-1	NA	TRBD1	TGCGCCAGCAGCCTGAGCACAGGGGGGGCGACTGAAGCTTTCTTT	CASSLSTGGATEAFF
TRBV27	TRBJ2-7	NA	TRBD2	TGTGCCAGCAGTTTCGGTGGCGGGGGGCCCTACGAGCAGTACTTC	CASSFGGGGPYEQYF
TRBV4-3	TRBJ1-2	NA	TRBD1	TGCGCCAGCGGCGGGACAGAGCATGGCTACACCTTC	CASGGTEHGYTF
TRBV5-1	TRBJ2-3	NA	TRBD2	TGCGCCAGCAGCTTGCCTAGCGGGGGGCCCTTCGGGGATACGCAGTATTTT	CASSLPSGGPFGDTQYF
TRBV25-1	TRBJ1-5	NA	NA	TGTGCCAGCCAGGAAGGGAGGGGAGATAGCAATCAGCCCCAGCATTTT	CASQEGRGDSNQPQHF
TRBV7-9	TRBJ1-2	NA	TRBD1	TGTGCCAGCAGCTTAGCCGACAGGGGCCCTATCTATGGCTACACCTTC	CASSLADRGPIYGYTF
TRBV6-5	TRBJ1-3	once	NA	TGTGCCAGCGTCGGGGGTCCCAACGAACGGACCATATATTTT	CASVGGPNERTIYF
TRBV6-1	TRBJ2-7	NA	NA	TGTGCCAGCAGTGACAGGGTAGCCTACGAGCAGTACTTC	CASSDRVAYEQYF
TRBV5-1	TRBJ1-2	NA	TRBD1	TGCGCCAGCATCGGGGGTAGACTCGGACAGGGGGCATTTGGCTACACCTTC	CASIGGRLGQGAFGYTF